The sequence of this TCR beta chain was determined in a study of T-cell memory formation after mild COVID-19. Study details: TCR clusters were mostly confined to one donor each.

In TCRdb, the 5' RACE reads were re-called with MiXCR into one record per CDR3 protein. The top ten clones hold 8.4% of a sample with 500,000 to 650,000 distinct CDR3 sequences, 20% to 25% of them seen once. Trimming cost V 5 bases and J 5 bases, with 13 bases left between them. CDR3 length: 14 residues. CDR1 is SGHTA, CDR2 FQGTGA, per germline. As to this clonotype: Antigen: not known.

Whole-study results and caveats: Whereas later expanders leaned CD4+, clones contracting day 15 to 85 showed a balanced CD4/CD8 makeup. In pre-infection memory, a portion of responding clones appeared, which suggested that cross-reactive memory joined.

Material: PBMCs or a T cell subset sorted from them (not recorded which). This chain uses TRBV7-3 with TRBJ2-1; no firm D call. The TCR was taken from an adult woman who had mild COVID-19 (a few samples of this study predate the infection). Cell type and time point are not known. The chain's CDR3 is CASSKAALDNEQFF. CDR3 sequence (DNA): TGTGCCAGCAGCAAGGCCGCCTTGGACAATGAGCAGTTCTTC.